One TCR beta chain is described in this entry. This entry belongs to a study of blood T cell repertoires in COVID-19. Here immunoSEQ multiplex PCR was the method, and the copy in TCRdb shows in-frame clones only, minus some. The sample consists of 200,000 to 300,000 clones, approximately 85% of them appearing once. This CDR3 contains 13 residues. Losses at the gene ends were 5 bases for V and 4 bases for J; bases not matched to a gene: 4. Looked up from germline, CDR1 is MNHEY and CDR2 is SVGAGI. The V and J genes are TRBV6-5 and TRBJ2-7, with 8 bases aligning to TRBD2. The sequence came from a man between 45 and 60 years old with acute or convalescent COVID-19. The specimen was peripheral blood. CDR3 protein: CASSRTSKYEQYF. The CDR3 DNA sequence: TGTGCCAGCAGTCGGACTAGCAAATACGAGCAGTACTTC.